This record concerns one T cell receptor beta chain sequence. Sequence at one end of the junction differs from germline and may be a read error. These data originate in a study of blood T cell repertoires in COVID-19. Study as a whole: COVID-19 samples collected from the United States, Italy and Spain covered acute and convalescent phases.

Per the original methods: By means of reference gene primer amplification, nucleated cell counts were estimated. The repertoire was sequenced with immunoSEQ multiplex PCR; TCRdb's copy has only in-frame clones and lacks some. V, J and clone size are those of that table, while D and trimming were read from the DNA. The sample has 200,000 to 300,000 clones, 80% to 90% seen once; the top ten hold approximately 4%. Participants came from under 30 US areas, aged about 18 to 89 years. A COVID-19 case had been met by exposed participants during the 2 weeks before study entry. CDR1 and CDR2 (germline): SNHLY, FYNNEI. The CDR3 runs 12 residues.

The chain has TRBV2 and TRBJ1-2; 9 positions match TRBD1. The origin of this receptor is a woman aged 40-49 years who had been exposed to COVID-19. Sequencing was done on a sample of PBMCs or T cells enriched from blood (not recorded which). The CDR3 loop reads CASSEVNRGPFF. In nucleotides, the CDR3 is TGTGCCAGCAGTGAAGTCAACAGGGGGCCTTTCTTC.